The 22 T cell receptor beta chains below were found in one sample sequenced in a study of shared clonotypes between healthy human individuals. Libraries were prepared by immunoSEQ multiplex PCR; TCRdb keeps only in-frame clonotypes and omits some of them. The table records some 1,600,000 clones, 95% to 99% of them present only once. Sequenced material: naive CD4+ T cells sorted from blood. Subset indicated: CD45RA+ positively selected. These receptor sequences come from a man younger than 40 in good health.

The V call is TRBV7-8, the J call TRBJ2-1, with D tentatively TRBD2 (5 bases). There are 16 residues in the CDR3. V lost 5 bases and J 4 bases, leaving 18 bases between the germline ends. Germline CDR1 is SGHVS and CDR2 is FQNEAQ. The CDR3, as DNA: TGTGCCAGCAGCCCACCAAAGAGGGCCAAATACAATGAGCAGTTCTTC. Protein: CASSPPKRAKYNEQFF.

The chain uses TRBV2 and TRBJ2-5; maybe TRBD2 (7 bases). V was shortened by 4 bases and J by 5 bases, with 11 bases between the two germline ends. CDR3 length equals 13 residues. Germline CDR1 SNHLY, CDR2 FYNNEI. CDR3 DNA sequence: TGTGCCAGCAGTGCACAGGGAGGGGAGACCCAGTACTTC. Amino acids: CASSAQGGETQYF.

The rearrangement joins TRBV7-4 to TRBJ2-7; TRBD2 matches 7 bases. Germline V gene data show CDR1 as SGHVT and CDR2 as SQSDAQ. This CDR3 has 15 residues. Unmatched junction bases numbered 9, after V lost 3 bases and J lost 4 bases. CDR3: CASSLGAGNPYEQYF. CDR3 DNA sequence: TGTGCCAGCAGCTTGGGAGCGGGGAACCCTTACGAGCAGTACTTC.

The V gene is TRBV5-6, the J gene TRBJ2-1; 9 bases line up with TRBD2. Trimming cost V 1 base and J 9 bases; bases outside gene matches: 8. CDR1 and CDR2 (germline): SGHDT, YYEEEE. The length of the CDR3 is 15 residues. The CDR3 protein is CASSLLREGRVEQFF. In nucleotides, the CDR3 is TGTGCCAGCAGCTTGCTGCGGGAGGGCCGCGTTGAGCAGTTCTTC.

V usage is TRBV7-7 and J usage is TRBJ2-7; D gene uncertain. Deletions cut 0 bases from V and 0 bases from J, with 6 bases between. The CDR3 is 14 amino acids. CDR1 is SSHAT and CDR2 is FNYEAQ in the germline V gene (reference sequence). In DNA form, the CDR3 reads TGTGCCAGCAGCTTAGCACTGCGCTCCTACGAGCAGTACTTC. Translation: CASSLALRSYEQYF. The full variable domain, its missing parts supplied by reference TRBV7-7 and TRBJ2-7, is GAGVSQSPRYKVTKRGQDVTLRCDPISSHATLYWYQQALGQGPEFLTYFNYEAQPDKSGLPSDRFSAERPEGSISTLTIQRTEQRDSAMYRCASSLALRSYEQYFGPGTRLTVT.

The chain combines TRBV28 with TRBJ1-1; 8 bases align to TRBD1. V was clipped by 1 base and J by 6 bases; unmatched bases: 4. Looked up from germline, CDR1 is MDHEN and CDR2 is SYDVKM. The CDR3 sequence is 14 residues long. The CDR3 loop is CASSLLGQVPEAFF. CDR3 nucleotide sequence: TGTGCCAGCAGTTTATTGGGACAGGTCCCTGAAGCTTTCTTT.

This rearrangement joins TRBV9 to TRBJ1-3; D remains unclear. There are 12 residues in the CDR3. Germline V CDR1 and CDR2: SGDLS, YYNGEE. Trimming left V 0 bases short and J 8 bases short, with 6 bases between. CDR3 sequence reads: CASSVVEDTIYF. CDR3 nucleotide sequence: TGTGCCAGCAGCGTAGTTGAAGACACCATATATTTT.

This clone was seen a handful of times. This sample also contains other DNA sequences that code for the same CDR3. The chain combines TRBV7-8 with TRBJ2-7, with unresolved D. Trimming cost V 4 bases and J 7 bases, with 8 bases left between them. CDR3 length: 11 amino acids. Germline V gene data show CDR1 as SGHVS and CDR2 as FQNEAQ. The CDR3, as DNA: TGTGCCAGCAGCTCCCGTGGGGAGCAGTACTTC. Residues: CASSSRGEQYF. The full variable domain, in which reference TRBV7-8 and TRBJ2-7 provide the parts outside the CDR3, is GAGVSQSPRYKVAKRGQDVALRCDPISGHVSLFWYQQALGQGPEFLTYFQNEAQLDKSGLPSDRFFAERPEGSVSTLKIQRTQQEDSAVYLCASSSRGEQYFGPGTRLTVT.

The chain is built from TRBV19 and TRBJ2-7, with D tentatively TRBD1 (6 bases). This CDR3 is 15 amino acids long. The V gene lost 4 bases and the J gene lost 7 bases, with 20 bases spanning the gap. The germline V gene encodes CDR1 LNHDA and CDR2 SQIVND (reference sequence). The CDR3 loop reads CASSTGAAGVNEQYF. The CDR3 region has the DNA TGTGCCAGTAGTACCGGGGCCGCAGGGGTAAATGAGCAGTACTTC.

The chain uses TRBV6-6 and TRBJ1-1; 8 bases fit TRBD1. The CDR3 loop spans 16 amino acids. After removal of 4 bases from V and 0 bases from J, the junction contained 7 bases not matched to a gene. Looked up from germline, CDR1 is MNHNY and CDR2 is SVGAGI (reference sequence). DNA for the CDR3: TGTGCCAGCAGTTCAACAGGGGGTAGACTGAACACTGAAGCTTTCTTT. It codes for CASSSTGGRLNTEAFF.

The CDR3 sequence is CASSSGDRGREQYF. Here the CDR3 DNA reads TGTGCCAGCAGCTCGGGCGACAGGGGCCGCGAGCAGTACTTC. The chain has TRBV11-2 and TRBJ2-7; 8 bases match TRBD1. This CDR3 spans 14 amino acids. After removal of 4 bases from V and 6 bases from J, the junction contained 8 bases not matched to a gene. Per germline, CDR1 SGHAT and CDR2 FQNNGV.

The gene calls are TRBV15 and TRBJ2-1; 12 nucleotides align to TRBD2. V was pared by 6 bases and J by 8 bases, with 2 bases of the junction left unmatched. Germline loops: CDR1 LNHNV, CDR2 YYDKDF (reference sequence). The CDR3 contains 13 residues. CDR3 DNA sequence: TGTGCCACCAGAGCTAGCGGGAGGGATGAGCAGTTCTTC. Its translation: CATRASGRDEQFF.

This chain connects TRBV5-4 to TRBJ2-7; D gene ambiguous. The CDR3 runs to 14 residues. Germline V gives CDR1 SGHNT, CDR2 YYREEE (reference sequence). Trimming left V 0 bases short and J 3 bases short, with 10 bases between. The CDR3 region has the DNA TGTGCCAGCAGCTTGGAAGTCAGTAACTACGAGCAGTACTTC. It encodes CASSLEVSNYEQYF.

The CDR3 DNA reads TGTGCCAGCTCATCCAACAGGGGGGGAGACTATGGCTACACCTTC. It encodes CASSSNRGGDYGYTF. This chain joins TRBV18 and TRBJ1-2, with 8 bases lining up with TRBD1. Germline CDR1 is KGHSH and CDR2 is LQKENI. The CDR3 sequence is 15 residues long. V gave up 5 bases and J gave up 3 bases; unmatched junction bases: 8.

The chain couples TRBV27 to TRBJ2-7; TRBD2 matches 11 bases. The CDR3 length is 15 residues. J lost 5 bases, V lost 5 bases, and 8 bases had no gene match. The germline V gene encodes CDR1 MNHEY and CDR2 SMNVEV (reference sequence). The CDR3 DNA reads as TGTGCCAGCAGTCCCCTAGCGGGAGGAGTCCACGAGCAGTACTTC. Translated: CASSPLAGGVHEQYF.

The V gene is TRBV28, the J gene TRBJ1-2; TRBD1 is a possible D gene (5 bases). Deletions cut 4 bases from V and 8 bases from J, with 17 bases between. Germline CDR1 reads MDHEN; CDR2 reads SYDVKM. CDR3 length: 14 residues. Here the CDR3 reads CASSSTGTLDGYTF. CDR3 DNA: TGTGCCAGCAGTTCAACCGGGACTTTAGACGGCTACACCTTC.

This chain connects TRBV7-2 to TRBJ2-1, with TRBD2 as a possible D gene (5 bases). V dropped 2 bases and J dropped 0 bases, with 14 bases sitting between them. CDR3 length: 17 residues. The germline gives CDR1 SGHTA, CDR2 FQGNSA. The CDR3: CASSLSGSASSYNEQFF. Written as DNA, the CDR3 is TGTGCCAGCAGCTTAAGCGGTAGCGCGAGCTCCTACAATGAGCAGTTCTTC. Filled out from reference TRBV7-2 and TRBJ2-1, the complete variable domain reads GAGVSQSPSNKVTEKGKDVELRCDPISGHTALYWYRQSLGQGLEFLIYFQGNSAPDKSGLPSDRFSAERTGGSVSTLTIQRTQQEDSAVYLCASSLSGSASSYNEQFFGPGTRLTVL.

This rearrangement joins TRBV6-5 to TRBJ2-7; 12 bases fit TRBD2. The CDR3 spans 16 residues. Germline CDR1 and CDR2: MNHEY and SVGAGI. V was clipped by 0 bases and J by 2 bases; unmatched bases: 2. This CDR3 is CASSYSTSGSTYEQYF. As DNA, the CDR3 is TGTGCCAGCAGTTACTCGACTAGCGGGAGTACCTACGAGCAGTACTTC.

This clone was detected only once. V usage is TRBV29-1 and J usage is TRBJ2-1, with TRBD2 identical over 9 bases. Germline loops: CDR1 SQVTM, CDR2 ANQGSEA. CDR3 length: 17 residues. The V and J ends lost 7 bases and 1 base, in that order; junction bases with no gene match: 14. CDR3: CSGRLAASSRSYNEQFF. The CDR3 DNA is TGCAGCGGAAGACTAGCGGCCAGTAGCCGATCCTACAATGAGCAGTTCTTC.

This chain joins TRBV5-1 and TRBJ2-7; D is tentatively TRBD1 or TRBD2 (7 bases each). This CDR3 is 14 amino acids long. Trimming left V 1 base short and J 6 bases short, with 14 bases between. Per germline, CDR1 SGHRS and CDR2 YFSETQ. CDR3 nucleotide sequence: TGCGCCAGCAGCTTGTTCGACAGGGAGGGCGAGCAGTACTTC. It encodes CASSLFDREGEQYF.

This CDR3 is CASRSTGGVEAFF. The CDR3 DNA sequence: TGTGCCAGCAGGTCCACAGGGGGGGTTGAAGCTTTCTTT. The chain is built from TRBV5-6 and TRBJ1-1, with TRBD1 matching 8 bases. Trimming removed 5 bases from V and 7 bases from J; junction bases left unmatched: 7. Per germline, CDR1 SGHDT and CDR2 YYEEEE. CDR3 length: 13 residues.

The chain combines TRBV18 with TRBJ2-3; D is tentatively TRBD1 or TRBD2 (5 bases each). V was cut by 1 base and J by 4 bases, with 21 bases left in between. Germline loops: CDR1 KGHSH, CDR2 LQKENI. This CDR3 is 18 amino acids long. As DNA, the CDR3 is TGTGCCAGCTCACCACGGGGGATCGAGAATATATTCGCAGATACGCAGTATTTT. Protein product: CASSPRGIENIFADTQYF.